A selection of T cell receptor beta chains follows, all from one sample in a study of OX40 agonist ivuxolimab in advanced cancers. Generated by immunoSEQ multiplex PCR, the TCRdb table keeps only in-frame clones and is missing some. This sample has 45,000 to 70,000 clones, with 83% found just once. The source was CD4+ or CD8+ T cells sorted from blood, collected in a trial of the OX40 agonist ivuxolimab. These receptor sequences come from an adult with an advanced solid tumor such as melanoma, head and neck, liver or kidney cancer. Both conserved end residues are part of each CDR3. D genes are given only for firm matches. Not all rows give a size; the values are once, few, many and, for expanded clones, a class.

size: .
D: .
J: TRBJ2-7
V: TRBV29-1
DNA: TGCAGCGTCGGGGGTGCGACCGCCTACGAGCAGTACTTC
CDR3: CSVGGATAYEQYF

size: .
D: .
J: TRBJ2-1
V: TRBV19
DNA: TGTGCCAGTAGCCGCAGGGCCTCCTACAATGAGCAGTTCTTC
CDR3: CASSRRASYNEQFF

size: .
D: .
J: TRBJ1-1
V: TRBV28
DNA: TGTGCCAGCAGTTTATGGGTCACTGCAGGGAACACTGAAGCTTTCTTT
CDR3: CASSLWVTAGNTEAFF

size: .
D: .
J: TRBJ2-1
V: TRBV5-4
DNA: TGTGCCTGTAGAACTGATACCTACAATGAGCAGTTCTTC
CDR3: CACRTDTYNEQFF

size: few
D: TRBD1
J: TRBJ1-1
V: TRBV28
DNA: TGTGCCAGCAGTACGACAGGGCTCGCAATGAACACTGAAGCTTTCTTT
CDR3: CASSTTGLAMNTEAFF

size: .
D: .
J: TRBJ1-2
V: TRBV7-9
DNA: TGTGCCAGCAGCCCCCGTTGGGGGCCCTATGGCTACACCTTC
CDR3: CASSPRWGPYGYTF

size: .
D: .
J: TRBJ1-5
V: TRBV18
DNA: TGTGCCAGCTCACCACAGGGACCCCAAGGCCAGCCCCAGCATTTT
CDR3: CASSPQGPQGQPQHF

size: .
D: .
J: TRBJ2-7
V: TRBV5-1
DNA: TGCGCCAGCAGCTTAAGGCCGATGAGCTACGAGCAGTACTTC
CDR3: CASSLRPMSYEQYF

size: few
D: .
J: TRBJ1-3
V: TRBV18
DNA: TGTGCCAGCTCACCTAGGGGGGACAACTCTGGAAACACCATATATTTT
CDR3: CASSPRGDNSGNTIYF

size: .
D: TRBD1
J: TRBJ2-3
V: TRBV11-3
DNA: TGTGCCAGCAGCCCTCGACAGGGCGCGGCAGATACGCAGTATTTT
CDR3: CASSPRQGAADTQYF

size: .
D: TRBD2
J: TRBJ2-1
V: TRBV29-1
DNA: TGCAGCGTGCGCACCGGGACTAGCGGGAGCTCCGGTGAGCAGTTCTTC
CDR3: CSVRTGTSGSSGEQFF

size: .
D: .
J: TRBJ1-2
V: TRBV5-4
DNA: TGTGCCAGCAGCTTACGTTCGGGTCCAACTGGCTACACCTTC
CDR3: CASSLRSGPTGYTF

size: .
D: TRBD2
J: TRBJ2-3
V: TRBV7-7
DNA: TGTGCCAGCAGCCAAGGACTAGCGACAGATACGCAGTATTTT
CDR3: CASSQGLATDTQYF

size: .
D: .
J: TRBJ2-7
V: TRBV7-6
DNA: TGTGCCAGCAGCACTCGAGGAGGCTACGAGCAGTACTTC
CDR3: CASSTRGGYEQYF

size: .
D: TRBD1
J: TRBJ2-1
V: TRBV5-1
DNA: TGCGCCAGCAGCTTGGCCGCAGGGGGCACCTCCTACAATGAGCAGTTCTTC
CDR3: CASSLAAGGTSYNEQFF